The 5 T cell receptor beta chains listed next were all sequenced from one sample in a study of human T cells and chemical hapten exposure. TCRdb ran MiXCR on the RACE reads and lists one entry per CDR3 protein. The repertoire includes around 69,000 distinct CDR3 sequences, about 9.4% of them detected once, and 3.3% sits in the top ten. Time point of the sample: patch test 1, 2 weeks after DPC sensitization. Sample treatment: therapeutic diphenylcyclopropenone sensitization with weekly scalp DPC. Sample: whole blood, taken in connection with sensitization to the hapten diphenylcyclopropenone (DPC). The source is a woman aged 40 to 50 with alopecia areata. Some clones in this sample may be carry-over from other donors' samples.

The chain couples TRBV30 to TRBJ1-4; tentatively, D is TRBD1 (6 bases). CDR3 length equals 16 residues. V was shortened by 0 bases and J by 6 bases, with 17 bases between the two germline ends. CDR1 and CDR2 (germline): GTSNPN, SVGIG (reference sequence). The CDR3 loop is CAWSVPPGAGYEKLFF. In DNA, the CDR3 is TGTGCCTGGAGTGTCCCCCCGGGGGCAGGTTATGAAAAACTGTTTTTT.

This clonotype was detected only a few times. V gene TRBV6-5 combines with J gene TRBJ2-7; 7 positions agree with TRBD1. The CDR3 contains 14 residues. Looked up from germline, CDR1 is MNHEY and CDR2 is SVGAGI. V was pared by 4 bases and J by 3 bases, with 6 bases of the junction left unmatched. The CDR3 DNA reads as TGTGCCAGCAGTTCAGGGGGTTATAGCTACGAGCAGTACTTC. Its translation: CASSSGGYSYEQYF.

This clonotype was detected a few times. V usage is TRBV5-4 and J usage is TRBJ2-2; 12 bases line up with TRBD2. The trim removed 4 bases at V and 3 bases at J, leaving 1 base unmatched. The CDR3 has 15 residues. Germline lookup yields CDR1 SGHNT and CDR2 YYREEE (reference sequence). The CDR3 reads CASSRTSGDTGELFF. As DNA, the CDR3 is TGTGCCAGCAGCCGGACTAGCGGGGACACCGGGGAGCTGTTTTTT.

In this sample, this clonotype turned up many times. V is TRBV12-3 or TRBV12-4 and J is TRBJ1-2; 10 nucleotides agree with TRBD1. V dropped 1 base and J dropped 4; count of bases not matched to a gene: 3. The CDR3 loop spans 15 amino acids. CDR3 in DNA: TGTGCCAGCAGTTTAGGACAGGGGGCCATCTATGGCTACACCTTC. Translated, it gives CASSLGQGAIYGYTF.

The table lists this clonotype with many counts. This chain joins TRBV19 and TRBJ2-5; D unresolved. The V end lost 2 bases, the J end lost 2 bases, and 6 bases lay between the germline ends. This CDR3 has 13 residues. Germline V CDR1 and CDR2: LNHDA, SQIVND (reference sequence). CDR3 residues: CASSILTQETQYF. CDR3 sequence (DNA): TGTGCCAGTAGTATACTGACTCAAGAGACCCAGTACTTC.